These 16 T cell receptor beta chains were all obtained from the same sample, sequenced in a study of cytomegalovirus exposure and HLA in healthy donors. TCRdb's table, derived via immunoSEQ multiplex PCR, lists solely in-frame clones and lacks some. Among roughly 65,000 clones listed, about 94% were seen once. Sample: PBMCs. These receptors were taken from a young man in good health and CMV-seropositive.

The chain uses TRBV29-1 and TRBJ1-1; D unclear. Germline V gene lookup returns CDR1 SQVTM and CDR2 ANQGSEA. This CDR3 has 10 amino acids. Trimming took 4 bases from V and 7 from J, leaving 7 bases between them. The CDR3 is CSVGSFEAFF. CDR3 in DNA: TGCAGCGTTGGTTCGTTTGAAGCTTTCTTT. The whole variable domain, remainder taken from reference TRBV29-1 and TRBJ1-1, is SAVISQKPSRDICQRGTSLTIQCQVDSQVTMMFWYRQQPGQSLTLIATANQGSEATYESGFVIDKFPISRPNLTFSTLTVSNMSPEDSSIYLCSVGSFEAFFGQGTRLTVV.

This clone was detected only once. The chain couples TRBV6-4 to TRBJ2-1; the D gene is possibly TRBD2 (6 bases). Trimming shortened V by 0 bases and J by 8 bases, and 14 bases separated the two germline ends. Germline values: CDR1 MRHNA, CDR2 SNTAGT. This CDR3 comprises 15 residues. Here the CDR3 reads CASSDSGGNEDEQFF. As DNA, the CDR3 is TGTGCCAGCAGTGACTCCGGAGGGAATGAGGATGAGCAGTTCTTC.

The rearrangement links TRBV19 to TRBJ2-5, with 9 positions matching TRBD1. Germline V gene data show CDR1 as LNHDA and CDR2 as SQIVND (reference sequence). The V segment lost 4 bases and the J segment 6 bases; nucleotides outside the gene matches: 9. This CDR3 has 15 residues. CDR3 sequence reads: CASSTGTGLKKTQYF. In DNA form, the CDR3 reads TGTGCCAGTAGTACCGGGACAGGGCTTAAGAAGACCCAGTACTTC.

A single count supports this clone. This chain joins TRBV28 and TRBJ1-1; 7 bases map to TRBD1. Germline V CDR1 and CDR2: MDHEN, SYDVKM. This CDR3 spans 15 amino acids. V lost 5 bases and J lost 2; bases outside the gene matches: 8. The CDR3 sequence is CASSPDRWGNTEAFF. CDR3 sequence (DNA): TGTGCCAGCAGTCCGGACAGGTGGGGAAACACTGAAGCTTTCTTT.

This chain uses TRBV27 with TRBJ1-1; weak D call: TRBD1 (6 bases). This CDR3 is built from 13 residues. CDR1 and CDR2 (germline): MNHEY, SMNVEV (reference sequence). The V end lost 8 bases, the J end lost 1 base, and 11 bases lay between the germline ends. CDR3 nucleotide sequence: TGTGCCAGCTTACAGGGACCGAACACTGAAGCTTTCTTT. It translates to CASLQGPNTEAFF.

This chain connects TRBV18 to TRBJ2-4; D uncertain. V lost 3 bases and J 5 bases, leaving 17 bases between the germline ends. The CDR3 has 16 residues. Germline V gene sequence: CDR1 KGHSH, CDR2 LQKENI. This CDR3 is CASSPSGWVGENIQYF. CDR3 DNA sequence: TGTGCCAGCTCACCCTCCGGGTGGGTTGGTGAAAACATTCAGTACTTC. The whole variable domain, filled in from reference TRBV18 and TRBJ2-4, reads NAGVMQNPRHLVRRRGQEARLRCSPMKGHSHVYWYRQLPEEGLKFMVYLQKENIIDESGMPKERFSAEFPKEGPSILRIQQVVRGDSAAYFCASSPSGWVGENIQYFGAGTRLSVL.

The CDR3 DNA sequence: TGTGCCAGCAGCTTAGCGTCGGTGGGTCGGGGTGATGAAGCTTTCTTT. Amino acids: CASSLASVGRGDEAFF. The chain carries TRBV7-9 and TRBJ1-1; D unresolved. The CDR3 totals 16 residues. V was trimmed by 0 bases and J by 7 bases, leaving 18 bases between them. The germline V gene encodes CDR1 SEHNR and CDR2 FQNEAQ (reference sequence).

The chain combines TRBV5-6 with TRBJ2-7, with D possibly TRBD2 on 5 matching bases. Germline CDR1 SGHDT, CDR2 YYEEEE. Trimming took 2 bases from V and 4 from J, leaving 7 bases between them. The length of the CDR3 is 12 residues. The CDR3 region has the DNA TGTGCCAGCAGCTTTAGCGCGTACGAGCAGTACTTC. As protein: CASSFSAYEQYF.

The gene calls are TRBV18 and TRBJ2-7, with TRBD1 as a possible D gene (5 bases). Trimming stripped 1 base from V and 3 bases from J, with 10 bases between. CDR3 length: 14 residues. Germline loops: CDR1 KGHSH, CDR2 LQKENI. CDR3 amino acids: CASSPQDKYYEQYF. The CDR3 DNA reads as TGTGCCAGCTCACCACAGGACAAATACTACGAGCAGTACTTC.

The CDR3 DNA is TGCGCCAGCAGCCCCCTTTTTGGCGGGGGGCCAAAGTCGGAGTATTTT. Encoded protein: CASSPLFGGGPKSEYF. The chain has TRBV4-1 and TRBJ2-3; the match to TRBD2 covers 8 bases. The CDR3 extends over 16 amino acids. The V gene end was trimmed by 4 bases and the J gene end by 13 bases; junction bases not matched to a gene: 19. Germline values: CDR1 MGHRA, CDR2 YSYEKL.

Concerning this clone: Germline is not matched at one junction end, which may reflect a read error. This chain connects TRBV18 to TRBJ2-7, with 7 bases matching TRBD1. In germline, CDR1 is KGHSH, CDR2 LQKENI. CDR3 length: 12 residues. This CDR3 is CASSPTADRLDF. The CDR3, as DNA: TGTGCCAGCTCACCTACTGCGGACAGGTTGGACTTC.

The chain combines TRBV2 with TRBJ2-7; TRBD1 matches at 7 bases. V shed 6 bases, J shed 3 bases, and the junction held 5 bases outside the gene matches. Germline-derived CDR1 and CDR2 are SNHLY and FYNNEI. The CDR3 is made up of 13 amino acids. This chain's CDR3 is CASRERDSYEQYF. The CDR3 region has the DNA TGTGCCAGCAGGGAACGGGACAGCTACGAGCAGTACTTC.

The chain recombines TRBV30 with TRBJ2-7, with TRBD1 identical over 9 bases. CDR1 is GTSNPN, CDR2 SVGIG, per germline (reference sequence). The trim removed 2 bases at V and 2 bases at J, leaving 7 bases unmatched. CDR3 length: 15 amino acids. In nucleotides, the CDR3 is TGTGCCTGGAGTCGTCGGGACAGGGTTACCTACGAGCAGTACTTC. As protein: CAWSRRDRVTYEQYF. The full variable domain, rest sourced from reference TRBV30 and TRBJ2-7, is SQTIHQWPATLVQPVGSPLSLECTVEGTSNPNLYWYRQAAGRGLQLLFYSVGIGQISSEVPQNLSASRPQDRQFILSSKKLLLSDSGFYLCAWSRRDRVTYEQYFGPGTRLTVT.

CDR3 sequence reads: CASSPLAGGPSYNEQFF. CDR3 coding DNA: TGTGCCAGCAGCCCCCTAGCGGGAGGGCCCTCCTACAATGAGCAGTTCTTC. This chain uses TRBV7-2 with TRBJ2-1, with 12 bases matching TRBD2. Germline V gene data show CDR1 as SGHTA and CDR2 as FQGNSA. The CDR3 length is 17 residues. J was trimmed by 0 bases and V by 5 bases; bases with no gene match: 5.

This clone was recorded once. This chain uses TRBV19 with TRBJ1-1; D call uncertain. Germline V CDR1 and CDR2: LNHDA, SQIVND (reference sequence). The V gene lost 5 bases and the J gene lost 2 bases, with 9 bases spanning the gap. CDR3 size: 13 residues. As DNA, the CDR3 is TGTGCCAGTAGTTTGATACAAAACACTGAAGCTTTCTTT. Residues: CASSLIQNTEAFF.

The chain carries TRBV2 and TRBJ1-1; 7 positions agree with TRBD1. With V trimmed by 8 bases and J by 1 base, 4 bases remained unmatched. Germline V CDR1 and CDR2: SNHLY, FYNNEI. The CDR3 consists of 13 residues. CDR3 region: CASVRGENTEAFF. The CDR3 DNA sequence: TGTGCCAGCGTCAGGGGGGAGAACACTGAAGCTTTCTTT. The whole variable domain, remainder taken from reference TRBV2 and TRBJ1-1, is EPEVTQTPSHQVTQMGQEVILRCVPISNHLYFYWYRQILGQKVEFLVSFYNNEISEKSEIFDDQFSVERPDGSNFTLKIRSTKLEDSAMYFCASVRGENTEAFFGQGTRLTVV.